This TCR beta chain is from a study of blood T cell repertoires in COVID-19. Study at large: From the United States, Italy and Spain came samples of acute and convalescent COVID-19. In each case, the material was cDNA or gDNA derived from T cells, B-cell-depleted T cells, or PBMCs.

In the original workflow: Scientists estimated how many nucleated cells there were by amplifying reference gene primers. Only in-frame clones appear in the TCRdb table, and some are missing; sequencing was by immunoSEQ multiplex PCR. V, J and clone size are taken as reported in that table, and D and trimming were inferred from the DNA itself. The sample gives more than 50,000 clones, roughly 77% of which show up once; 40% to 45% is in the top ten. This sequence was found in a man in his 70s with active or convalescent COVID-19. Source material: peripheral blood.

CDR3 sequence (DNA): TGTGCCAGCAGCTTGGGACAGGGGCCTTCGGGGGGCAATCAGCCCCAGCATTTT. It codes for CASSLGQGPSGGNQPQHF. J is TRBJ1-5 and V is TRBV5-5, with TRBD1 matching 8 bases. With V trimmed by 0 bases and J by 2 bases, 10 bases remained unmatched. CDR1 is SGHKS, CDR2 YYEKEE, per germline (reference sequence). The CDR3 loop spans 18 amino acids.